This TCR beta chain derives from a study of blood T cell repertoires in COVID-19. Turning to the study itself: Acute-phase and convalescent COVID-19 samples originated in the United States, Italy and Spain. Nucleic acid was either cDNA or gDNA, and it came from T cells, B-cell-depleted T cells, or PBMCs.

Germline trimming cut 0 bases from V and 4 bases from J; bases unmatched to any gene: 4. Germline CDR1 LGHNA, CDR2 YNFKEQ. The CDR3 consists of 16 residues. Original processing notes: Amplification with reference gene primers provided the estimates of nucleated cell counts. Sequencing used immunoSEQ multiplex PCR; TCRdb keeps in-frame clones, though not all of them. V and J calls plus clone size are reproduced from that table; the DNA served to infer D and trimming. The data hold hundreds of thousands of clones, with about 85% observed a single time. In its sample, this clone was seen once. What was sequenced was peripheral blood. The chain carries TRBV4-2 and TRBJ2-2; 8 bases are a match to TRBD1. The sequence was collected from a woman aged 18-35 years with acute or convalescent COVID-19. The CDR3 sequence: CASSQDPGQGTGELFF. In DNA, the CDR3 is TGTGCCAGCAGCCAAGATCCCGGACAGGGCACCGGGGAGCTGTTTTTT.